Here is one TCR beta chain with its context. Looked up from germline, CDR1 is KGHSH and CDR2 is LQKENI. This CDR3 comprises 15 residues. Trimming removed 2 bases from V and 0 bases from J, with 9 bases in between. This sample was taken from a study of shared clonotypes between healthy human individuals. There were only Caucasian adults among the donors, and all lived in Nashville, Tennessee. CD8 memory cells included CD45RO+ cells plus CCR7-negative CD45RA+ TemRA cells. TCRdb keeps only in-frame clones here, not all; method: immunoSEQ multiplex PCR. Here the sample spans about 690,000 clones, 90% being singletons.

This clonotype was sampled from a man between 18 and 35 years old in good health. Some clones in this sample may be carry-over from other donors' samples. Sequencing input: memory CD8+ T cells from PBMCs. The subset is: CD45RO+ cells pooled with CCR7-negative TemRA cells. This sequence joins TRBV18 and TRBJ2-3; D is uncertain. CDR3 sequence: CASSPGQTSTDTQYF. The DNA for the CDR3 is TGTGCCAGCTCACCAGGGCAGACTAGCACAGATACGCAGTATTTT.